The 30 T cell receptor beta chains reported below all come from one sample, sequenced in a study of blood T cells in healthy people across ages. A second PCR, run for 7 to 11 cycles, used a sample-barcoded 5' primer plus a J-beta primer mix. TCRdb independently ran MiXCR on the 5' RACE reads; one entry per CDR3 protein. The repertoire holds approximately 1,700,000 distinct CDR3 sequences, with 35% to 50% as singletons. Sequencing was carried out using blood. These receptors all come from a human donor in good health.

The chain recombines TRBV24-1 with TRBJ2-1; 7 nucleotides align to TRBD2. Per the germline V gene, CDR1 is KGHDR and CDR2 is SFDVKD. The CDR3 is 14 amino acids. Trimming at V came to 1 base and at J to 9 bases, leaving 5 bases not matched to a gene. The CDR3 reads CATSDFGSGGEQFF. Written as DNA, the CDR3 is TGTGCCACCAGTGATTTTGGGTCGGGGGGTGAGCAGTTCTTC.

The chain has TRBV5-1 and TRBJ2-7; either TRBD1 or TRBD2 may supply D (6 bases each). V was shortened by 0 bases and J by 6 bases, with 28 bases between the two germline ends. The germline CDR1 and CDR2 sequences are SGHRS and YFSETQ. This CDR3 is 19 amino acids long. Written as DNA, the CDR3 is TGCGCCAGCAGCTTGGCCTTCGTCTTATCGGGGGCGAAACAGGGCGAGCAGTACTTC. It codes for CASSLAFVLSGAKQGEQYF.

The V call is TRBV7-2, the J call TRBJ1-1; 7 nucleotides match TRBD1. Germline assignment: CDR1 SGHTA and CDR2 FQGNSA. V shed 3 bases, J shed 10 bases, and the junction held 5 bases outside the gene matches. The CDR3 has 12 amino acids. Here the CDR3 reads CASSFGTVGAFF. The CDR3 bases are TGTGCCAGCAGCTTCGGGACAGTGGGAGCTTTCTTT.

The chain carries TRBV6-1 and TRBJ2-4; possible D gene TRBD1, 6 bases. V gave up 5 bases and J gave up 13 bases, with 18 bases separating them. The CDR3 loop spans 13 amino acids. In germline, CDR1 is MNHNS, CDR2 SASEGT. CDR3 amino acids: CASSNGQRMQQYF. The CDR3 region has the DNA TGTGCCAGCAGTAACGGACAGCGTATGCAGCAGTACTTC.

The chain combines TRBV7-9 with TRBJ1-2, with 9 bases fitting TRBD1. CDR1 and CDR2 from the germline V gene are SEHNR and FQNEAQ (reference sequence). This CDR3 comprises 14 residues. With 6 bases clipped from V and 7 bases from J, the junction kept 9 bases outside the gene matches. CDR3 residues: CASSPRQGVSGYTF. The CDR3 bases are TGTGCCAGCAGTCCCAGACAGGGGGTCTCTGGCTACACCTTC.

The rearrangement uses TRBV5-1 and TRBJ1-1; 10 bases align to TRBD1. J lost 0 bases, V lost 6 bases, and 8 bases had no gene match. The V gene's germline CDR1 is SGHRS and CDR2 YFSETQ. CDR3 length: 16 residues. CDR3 in amino acids: CASNPRTGGMNTEAFF. Written as DNA, the CDR3 is TGCGCCAGCAACCCAAGGACAGGGGGGATGAACACTGAAGCTTTCTTT. Using reference TRBV5-1 and TRBJ1-1 for the parts outside the CDR3, the full variable domain is KAGVTQTPRYLIKTRGQQVTLSCSPISGHRSVSWYQQTPGQGLQFLFEYFSETQRNKGNFPGRFSGRQFSNSRSEMNVSTLELGDSALYLCASNPRTGGMNTEAFFGQGTRLTVV.

This sequence joins TRBV7-2 and TRBJ2-7; TRBD1 matches 8 bases. CDR1 and CDR2 from the germline V gene are SGHTA and FQGNSA. The junction had 17 bases not matched to a gene; V was cut back by 4 bases and J by 6 bases. The CDR3 has 17 residues. CDR3 in DNA: TGTGCCAGCAGCTATTATAGGACAGGGAGCTATAGCCGCGAGCAGTACTTC. Translation: CASSYYRTGSYSREQYF.

This clonotype has more than one count but fewer than ten. This chain joins TRBV4-1 and TRBJ2-6, with D maybe TRBD1 (5 bases). This CDR3 spans 18 amino acids. The V end lost 4 bases, the J end lost 1 base, and 17 bases lay between the germline ends. Germline values: CDR1 MGHRA, CDR2 YSYEKL. The CDR3 loop is CASSPRPHPGSGANVLTF. The CDR3 region has the DNA TGCGCCAGCAGCCCACGTCCGCATCCAGGGTCTGGGGCCAACGTCCTGACTTTC.

The rearrangement links TRBV5-1 to TRBJ2-1; D is unresolved. This CDR3 contains 13 residues. Trimming removed 1 base at V and 14 bases at J, with 16 bases between. Germline V lookup: CDR1 SGHRS, CDR2 YFSETQ. The CDR3 DNA reads as TGCGCCAGCAGCTTGCCAGACCGAAACTCGGAGTTCTTC. Its protein product is CASSLPDRNSEFF.

The gene calls are TRBV29-1 and TRBJ1-1; D is ambiguous. Trimming shortened V by 7 bases and J by 0 bases, and 9 bases separated the two germline ends. Germline CDR1 SQVTM, CDR2 ANQGSEA. The CDR3 length is 12 residues. The CDR3 reads CSGGLMNTEAFF. The CDR3 nucleotides read TGCAGCGGGGGTCTGATGAACACTGAAGCTTTCTTT. Full variable domain (outside the CDR3, taken from reference TRBV29-1 and TRBJ1-1): SAVISQKPSRDICQRGTSLTIQCQVDSQVTMMFWYRQQPGQSLTLIATANQGSEATYESGFVIDKFPISRPNLTFSTLTVSNMSPEDSSIYLCSGGLMNTEAFFGQGTRLTVV.

Concerning this clonotype itself: Relative to the germline gene, one junction end is altered; a read error may explain this. The chain is built from TRBV4-3 and TRBJ2-3; D is perhaps TRBD2 (6 bases). Germline V gives CDR1 LGHNA, CDR2 YSLEER. The length of the CDR3 is 16 residues. CDR3 in DNA: TGCGCCGGCAGCCAAGACTGGGGAGGTGGGTCGGATACGCAGTATTTT. Translated, it gives CAGSQDWGGGSDTQYF.

This clonotype showed up just once. The chain uses TRBV3-1 and TRBJ2-1; D remains unclear. CDR3 length: 14 amino acids. CDR1 and CDR2 (germline): LGHDT, YNNKEL (reference sequence). Trimming left V 0 bases short and J 3 bases short, with 6 bases between. The CDR3 DNA reads TGTGCCAGCAGCCAAGAGGCAGACTACAATGAGCAGTTCTTC. It translates to CASSQEADYNEQFF.

This chain joins TRBV7-2 and TRBJ2-4, with D maybe TRBD2 (6 bases). The J call may be mistaken, given a closer DNA end match to TRBJ2-7. This CDR3 contains 15 residues. Germline lookup yields CDR1 SGHTA and CDR2 FQGNSA. CDR3 sequence (DNA): TGTGCCAGCAGCTGCCCAGCGGGTGCTACCTACGAGCAGTACTTC. It is translated as CASSCPAGATYEQYF.

This chain uses TRBV14 with TRBJ2-6; the match to TRBD1 covers 7 bases. Germline V lookup: CDR1 SGHDN, CDR2 FVKESK. V trimming: 3 bases; J trimming: 1 base; junction bases outside the gene matches: 9. The CDR3 is made up of 18 amino acids. CDR3 region: CASSHLIQTGSGANVLTF. The CDR3 DNA sequence: TGTGCCAGCAGCCACCTAATCCAGACAGGGTCTGGGGCCAACGTCCTGACTTTC.

CDR3 in DNA: TGTGCCAGCAGCAAAATACGACAGGGGAGGAATGGCTACACCTTC. Translated, it gives CASSKIRQGRNGYTF. The chain has TRBV21-1 and TRBJ1-2; TRBD1 reflects the table's D call only, with no check against the DNA. TRBV21-1 is a recognized pseudogene. The length of the CDR3 is 15 residues.

The chain recombines TRBV28 with TRBJ2-5; D is undetermined. Near its end, the DNA agrees better with TRBJ2-7, so the J call may be wrong. The CDR3 has 12 amino acids. The V gene's germline CDR1 is MDHEN and CDR2 SYDVKM. The DNA for the CDR3 is TGTGCCAGCAGTTTAATGTCCCACGAGCAGTACTTC. This translates into CASSLMSHEQYF.

The J gene is TRBJ1-6, the V gene TRBV2; D unclear. CDR3 length: 14 residues. V was cut by 6 bases and J by 7 bases, with 13 bases left in between. Germline CDR1 is SNHLY and CDR2 is FYNNEI. Written as DNA, the CDR3 is TGTGCCAGCAGCGCCCGGGAATTCAATTCACCCCTCCACTTT. It is translated as CASSAREFNSPLHF.

This clonotype was seen a handful of times. V is TRBV7-3 and J is TRBJ1-1; D unresolved. There are 14 residues in the CDR3. The ends were cut back, 5 bases at V and 3 bases at J, with 13 bases in the middle. Germline-derived CDR1 and CDR2 are SGHTA and FQGTGA. The CDR3 sequence: CASSTGRQDTEAFF. CDR3 bases: TGTGCCAGCAGCACCGGACGCCAGGACACTGAAGCTTTCTTT.

The count of this clonotype is one. V usage is TRBV20-1 and J usage is TRBJ2-1; 12 nucleotides agree with TRBD2. Trimming cost V 5 bases and J 7 bases; bases outside gene matches: 9. The germline gives CDR1 DFQATT, CDR2 SNEGSKA (reference sequence). This CDR3 spans 15 amino acids. CDR3 region: CSAGRLAGVHNEQFF. CDR3 DNA sequence: TGCAGTGCTGGTAGACTAGCGGGAGTACATAATGAGCAGTTCTTC.

The chain has TRBV12-3 or TRBV12-4 and TRBJ2-3; TRBD2 agrees at 9 bases. The length of the CDR3 is 17 residues. V shed 3 bases and J 4 bases; nucleotides not matched to a gene: 11. The CDR3: CASSFLAGPQGSDTQYF. CDR3 coding DNA: TGTGCCAGCAGTTTTCTAGCGGGACCTCAGGGGTCAGATACGCAGTATTTT.

This clonotype was seen only a few times. The gene calls are TRBV14 and TRBJ1-4; no definite D call. This CDR3 is 18 amino acids long. Germline CDR1 and CDR2: SGHDN and FVKESK. V was cut by 1 base and J by 2 bases, with 17 bases left in between. The CDR3 nucleotides read TGTGCCAGCAGCCAAGTTCACGCTCCTTCTGGGACTAATGAAAAACTGTTTTTT. It is translated as CASSQVHAPSGTNEKLFF. Variable domain in full (rest from reference TRBV14 and TRBJ1-4): EAGVTQFPSHSVIEKGQTVTLRCDPISGHDNLYWYRRVMGKEIKFLLHFVKESKQDESGMPNNRFLAERTGGTYSTLKVQPAELEDSGVYFCASSQVHAPSGTNEKLFFGSGTQLSVL.

This chain joins TRBV7-9 and TRBJ1-1; no clear D. Looked up from germline, CDR1 is SEHNR and CDR2 is FQNEAQ (reference sequence). V lost 2 bases, J lost 8 bases, and 12 bases lay in between. There are 13 residues in the CDR3. The CDR3 bases are TGTGCCAGCAGCTTATTAAGGTCGGAGGAAGCTTTCTTT. This sequence encodes CASSLLRSEEAFF. Together with reference TRBV7-9 and TRBJ1-1, the CDR3 gives the full variable domain: DTGVSQNPRHKITKRGQNVTFRCDPISEHNRLYWYRQTLGQGPEFLTYFQNEAQLEKSRLLSDRFSAERPKGSFSTLEIQRTEQGDSAMYLCASSLLRSEEAFFGQGTRLTVV.

This rearrangement joins TRBV7-2 to TRBJ1-6, with 7 bases aligning to TRBD1. V lost 2 bases to trimming and J lost 7 bases; unmatched junction nucleotides: 5. CDR1 SGHTA and CDR2 FQGNSA come from the germline V gene. There are 15 residues in the CDR3. The CDR3, as DNA: TGTGCCAGCAGCTTATATGGGACAGCAAATTCACCCCTCCACTTT. Its protein is CASSLYGTANSPLHF.

V usage is TRBV7-6 and J usage is TRBJ2-3, with no clear D. The CDR3 sequence is 17 residues long. With 4 bases removed from V and 0 bases from J, the gap between germline ends came to 17 bases. Germline V gene sequence: CDR1 SGHVS, CDR2 FNYEAQ. The CDR3 DNA is TGTGCCAGCAGCTCCCAATGGTGGTCCACTAGCACAGATACGCAGTATTTT. It is translated as CASSSQWWSTSTDTQYF.

This clonotype came up a few times. The chain links TRBV20-1 to TRBJ1-2; D call uncertain. Deletions cut 3 bases from V and 0 bases from J, with 11 bases between. The length of the CDR3 is 14 residues. The germline CDR1 and CDR2 sequences are DFQATT and SNEGSKA (reference sequence). The CDR3 is CSASLRSTNYGYTF. Written as DNA, the CDR3 is TGCAGTGCTAGTCTTAGATCTACTAACTATGGCTACACCTTC.

The chain carries TRBV7-2 and TRBJ1-1, with D perhaps TRBD1 (5 bases). Trimming removed 5 bases at V and 4 bases at J, with 14 bases between. The V gene's germline CDR1 is SGHTA and CDR2 FQGNSA. There are 14 residues in the CDR3. CDR3: CASSPSRETTEAFF. CDR3 coding DNA: TGTGCCAGCAGCCCCTCCAGGGAGACCACTGAAGCTTTCTTT.

The genes are TRBV6-2 or TRBV6-3 and TRBJ1-5; D unclear. This CDR3 contains 15 residues. Germline loops: CDR1 MNHEY, CDR2 SVGEGT. Deletions cut 7 bases from V and 4 bases from J, with 17 bases between. The CDR3 spells CASTPARLHNQPQHF. CDR3 sequence (DNA): TGTGCCAGCACCCCAGCCCGGTTACATAATCAGCCCCAGCATTTT.

This chain joins TRBV4-3 and TRBJ1-2, with D possibly being TRBD1 (5 bases). Deletions cut 0 bases from V and 8 bases from J, with 16 bases between. This CDR3 has 15 residues. Germline loops: CDR1 LGHNA, CDR2 YSLEER. CDR3: CASSQDDQGLRGYTF. CDR3 DNA sequence: TGCGCCAGCAGCCAAGATGACCAGGGTTTAAGAGGCTACACCTTC.

In this sample, this clonotype turned up a few times. The chain has TRBV20-1 and TRBJ2-3; no definite D call. Trimming removed 0 bases from V and 0 bases from J, with 13 bases in between. The CDR3 is 16 amino acids. Germline CDR1 is DFQATT and CDR2 is SNEGSKA (reference sequence). Here the CDR3 DNA reads TGCAGTGCTAGAGATCGAATCCGGAGTAGCACAGATACGCAGTATTTT. As protein: CSARDRIRSSTDTQYF.

CDR3 nucleotides: TGCAGTGCGCCTAGGGTACAGGGCAGTGACAATGAGCAGTTCTTC. Its protein product is CSAPRVQGSDNEQFF. The chain recombines TRBV20-1 with TRBJ2-1; possibly TRBD1 for D (6 bases). CDR1 and CDR2 from the germline V gene are DFQATT and SNEGSKA (reference sequence). The CDR3 totals 15 residues. The ends were cut back, 6 bases at V and 5 bases at J, with 20 bases in the middle.